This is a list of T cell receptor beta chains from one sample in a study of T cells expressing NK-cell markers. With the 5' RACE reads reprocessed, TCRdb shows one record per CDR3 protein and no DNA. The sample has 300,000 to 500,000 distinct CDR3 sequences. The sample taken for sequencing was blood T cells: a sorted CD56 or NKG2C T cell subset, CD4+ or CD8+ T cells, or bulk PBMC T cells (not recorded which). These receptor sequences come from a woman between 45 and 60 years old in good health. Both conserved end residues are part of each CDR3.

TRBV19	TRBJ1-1	CASIPPKGRAFF
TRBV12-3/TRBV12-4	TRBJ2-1	CASSFHGSGVGSYNEQFF
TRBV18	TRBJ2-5	CASSRQVSQETQYF
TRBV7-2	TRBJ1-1	CASSLAAGGNTEAFF
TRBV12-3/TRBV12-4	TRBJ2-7	CASSYTPRAGMYF
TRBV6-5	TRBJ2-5	CASIRGGRETQYF
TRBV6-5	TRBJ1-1	CASSSVTGSNTEAFF
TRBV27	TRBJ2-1	CASSLQGLRNEQFF
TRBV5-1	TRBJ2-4	CASSSQGAKNIQYF
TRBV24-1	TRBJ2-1	CATSDLTSGRAGEQFF